This entry describes one T cell receptor (beta chain). The data were obtained in a study of blood T cell repertoires in COVID-19. About the research overall: PBMCs, B-cell-depleted T cells, or T cells were the source of the cDNA or gDNA that made up the material.

Authors' analysis steps: Reference gene primers were amplified, and this amplification served to estimate nucleated cell counts. Clones were read by immunoSEQ multiplex PCR, and TCRdb kept only the in-frame ones, dropping some. The V and J calls and clone size come from that table; D and trimming were worked out from the DNA. The sample holds 20,000 to 30,000 clones, about 89% seen once. With V trimmed by 4 bases and J by 4 bases, 3 bases remained unmatched. CDR3 length: 14 residues. Germline CDR1 SGHNT, CDR2 YENEEA. This clonotype was sampled from a man between 45 and 60 years old with active COVID-19. The chain is built from TRBV11-3 and TRBJ2-2; 7 bases are a match to TRBD2. The sequenced material came from peripheral blood. This CDR3 is CASSSRGSTGELFF. For the CDR3, the DNA is TGTGCCAGCAGCTCGCGGGGGAGCACCGGGGAGCTGTTTTTT.